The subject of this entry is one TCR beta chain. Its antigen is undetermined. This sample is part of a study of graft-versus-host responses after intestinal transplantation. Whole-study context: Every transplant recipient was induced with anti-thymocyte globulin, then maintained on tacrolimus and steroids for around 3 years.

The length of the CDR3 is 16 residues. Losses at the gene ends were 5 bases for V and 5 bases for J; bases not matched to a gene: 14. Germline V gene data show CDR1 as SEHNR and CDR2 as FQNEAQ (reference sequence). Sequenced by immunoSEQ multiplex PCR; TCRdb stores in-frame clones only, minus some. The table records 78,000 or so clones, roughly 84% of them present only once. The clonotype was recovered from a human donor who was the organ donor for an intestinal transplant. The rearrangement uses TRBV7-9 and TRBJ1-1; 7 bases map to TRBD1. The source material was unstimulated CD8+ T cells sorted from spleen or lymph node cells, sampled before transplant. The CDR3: CASSPPWAGGVTEAFF. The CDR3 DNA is TGTGCCAGCAGCCCCCCTTGGGCAGGGGGAGTTACTGAAGCTTTCTTT.